Each of the 22 T cell receptor beta chains below was sequenced from the same sample in a study of T cell repertoires in cytomegalovirus infection. One entry per CDR3 protein results from TCRdb running MiXCR on the reads. The profile covers under 600,000 distinct CDR3 sequences, with about 15% appearing a single time and 20% to 30% taken by the ten largest. The specimen was CD8+ T cells from PBMCs. These receptors were obtained from a human donor in good health (CMV status not recorded). Some clones in this sample may be carry-over from other donors' samples.

This clonotype has only a few counts. J is TRBJ1-6 and V is TRBV20-1; 9 nucleotides align to TRBD1. The germline V gene encodes CDR1 DFQATT and CDR2 SNEGSKA (reference sequence). CDR3 length: 15 amino acids. Trimming at V came to 3 bases and at J to 4 bases, leaving 4 bases not matched to a gene. CDR3 amino acids: CSARGTGLYNSPLHF. DNA of the CDR3: TGCAGTGCTAGGGGGACAGGGCTGTATAATTCACCCCTCCACTTT.

This clonotype was recorded at least ten times. The V call is TRBV15, the J call TRBJ2-7; D is unresolved. The CDR3 extends over 16 amino acids. V was shortened by 0 bases and J by 3 bases, with 15 bases between the two germline ends. Germline CDR1 and CDR2: LNHNV and YYDKDF (reference sequence). In DNA, the CDR3 is TGTGCCACCAGCAGAGATTACCAGGAGAATTACTACGAGCAGTACTTC. Protein sequence: CATSRDYQENYYEQYF. Filled out from reference TRBV15 and TRBJ2-7, the complete variable domain reads DAMVIQNPRYQVTQFGKPVTLSCSQTLNHNVMYWYQQKSSQAPKLLFHYYDKDFNNEADTPDNFQSRRPNTSFCFLDIRSPGLGDTAMYLCATSRDYQENYYEQYFGPGTRLTVT.

The V call is TRBV2, the J call TRBJ1-1; a possible D gene is TRBD1 (5 bases). The CDR3 runs to 13 residues. Germline V gene lookup returns CDR1 SNHLY and CDR2 FYNNEI. The germline V and J ends were trimmed by 8 bases and 5 bases, with 15 bases remaining between them. The CDR3 region has the DNA TGTGCCAGCCCCGAGGGGCGGGAGACTGAAGCTTTCTTT. Its translation: CASPEGRETEAFF.

In regard to this clonotype: A single base separates this from a much larger clone, so it may be a read error. The J gene is TRBJ2-1, the V gene TRBV28; TRBD2 matches at 14 bases. Germline values: CDR1 MDHEN, CDR2 SYDVKM. The CDR3 extends over 17 amino acids. The CDR3 sequence is CASSSGTSGRGEDEQIF. The CDR3 nucleotides read TGTGCCAGCAGTTCCGGGACTAGCGGGAGAGGTGAGGATGAGCAGATCTTC.

At least ten counts were recorded for this clonotype. The J gene is TRBJ2-2, the V gene TRBV7-6, with 11 positions matching TRBD2. V was pared by 7 bases and J by 3 bases, with 4 bases of the junction left unmatched. This CDR3 spans 15 amino acids. Looked up from germline, CDR1 is SGHVS and CDR2 is FNYEAQ. The CDR3 DNA follows: TGTGCCAGCAAAACTAGCGGGGGTGACACCGGGGAGCTGTTTTTT. It specifies CASKTSGGDTGELFF.

This clonotype has a single count. This may arise from a read error, as a much more abundant clone is one base away. The conserved phenylalanine or tryptophan normally closing the CDR3 is absent here, so this likely arose from a read error. The chain is built from TRBV12-3 or TRBV12-4 and TRBJ1-2, with 7 bases identical to TRBD1. The V gene end was trimmed by 4 bases and the J gene end by 2 bases; junction bases not matched to a gene: 7. The length of the CDR3 is 15 residues. In nucleotides, the CDR3 is TGTGCCAGCAGTTCGTCGGGACAGCGAAACTATGGCTACACCTTA. It codes for CASSSSGQRNYGYTL.

Ten or more counts support this clonotype. The chain has TRBV7-6 and TRBJ2-1; 13 bases align to TRBD2. With V trimmed by 2 bases and J by 10 bases, 5 bases remained unmatched. Per germline, CDR1 SGHVS and CDR2 FNYEAQ. The CDR3 sequence is 15 residues long. CDR3 loop: CASSLMGLAGNEQFF. The CDR3 nucleotides read TGTGCCAGCAGCTTAATGGGACTAGCGGGGAACGAGCAGTTCTTC.

This clonotype was found many times. V usage is TRBV7-9 and J usage is TRBJ2-1; 13 bases map to TRBD2. V shed 5 bases and J 7 bases; nucleotides not matched to a gene: 5. The CDR3 covers 15 residues. Per germline, CDR1 SEHNR and CDR2 FQNEAQ (reference sequence). DNA for the CDR3: TGTGCCAGCAGCCATGGGACTAGCGGGATTAATGAGCAGTTCTTC. Encoded protein: CASSHGTSGINEQFF.

The chain carries TRBV5-1 and TRBJ2-3, with 14 bases identical to TRBD2. Germline-derived CDR1 and CDR2 are SGHRS and YFSETQ. Trimming removed 4 bases from V and 2 bases from J; junction bases left unmatched: 15. The CDR3 contains 20 residues. As DNA, the CDR3 is TGCGCCAGCAGCGGCAGCCCGGGACTAGCGGGAGCGGGCGCCACAGATACGCAGTATTTT. Translating it yields CASSGSPGLAGAGATDTQYF. The full variable domain, its missing parts supplied by reference TRBV5-1 and TRBJ2-3, is KAGVTQTPRYLIKTRGQQVTLSCSPISGHRSVSWYQQTPGQGLQFLFEYFSETQRNKGNFPGRFSGRQFSNSRSEMNVSTLELGDSALYLCASSGSPGLAGAGATDTQYFGPGTRLTVL.

The table lists this clonotype with many counts. The chain carries TRBV7-6 and TRBJ2-1; perhaps TRBD2 as D (7 bases). Germline V CDR1 and CDR2: SGHVS, FNYEAQ. The CDR3 totals 16 residues. Trimming left V 5 bases short and J 7 bases short, with 21 bases between. DNA for the CDR3: TGTGCCAGCAGCATTAGCGAGGGGGGGCGGATAAATGAGCAGTTCTTC. Translating gives CASSISEGGRINEQFF.

The CDR3 is CASSPPEGTDTQYF. DNA for the CDR3: TGTGCCAGCTCACCACCCGAGGGAACAGATACGCAGTATTTT. The chain links TRBV18 to TRBJ2-3; D possibly corresponds to TRBD2 (5 bases). CDR1 and CDR2 (germline): KGHSH, LQKENI. The CDR3 covers 14 residues. V lost 0 bases and J lost 3, with 7 bases in between.

V is TRBV27 and J is TRBJ1-1; 8 nucleotides agree with TRBD1. The CDR3 totals 16 residues. Per germline, CDR1 MNHEY and CDR2 SMNVEV (reference sequence). V lost 10 bases and J lost 2; bases outside the gene matches: 15. The CDR3 region is CAICYRTGRDNTEAFF. The CDR3 DNA follows: TGTGCCATCTGTTACAGGACAGGGCGGGACAACACTGAAGCTTTCTTT.

In nucleotides, the CDR3 is TGTGCCATCAGTGAGTCGGGCAGCTATGGCTACACCTTC. The encoded protein is CAISESGSYGYTF. V gene TRBV10-3 combines with J gene TRBJ1-2; unclear D gene. Trimming shortened V by 0 bases and J by 4 bases, and 6 bases separated the two germline ends. This CDR3 region has 13 residues. Germline assignment: CDR1 ENHRY and CDR2 SYGVKD.

This clonotype was observed many times. The chain uses TRBV7-8 and TRBJ1-3, with a weak D call TRBD1 (6 bases). Germline values: CDR1 SGHVS, CDR2 FQNEAQ. Trimming left V 1 base short and J 10 bases short, with 14 bases between. CDR3 size: 14 residues. This CDR3 reads CASSLGEGGPTIYF. In DNA, the CDR3 is TGTGCCAGCAGCTTAGGGGAGGGGGGGCCAACCATATATTTT.

The CDR3 coding sequence is TGCAGTGCTTATACCAGCGCCGCCCCCCGAACCTACAATGAGCAGTTCTTC. Protein: CSAYTSAAPRTYNEQFF. The chain employs TRBV20-1 and TRBJ2-1; D uncertain. Germline CDR1 is DFQATT and CDR2 is SNEGSKA (reference sequence). CDR3 length equals 17 residues. Trimming stripped 5 bases from V and 2 bases from J, with 22 bases between.

This clonotype was seen many times. The chain joins TRBV11-2 to TRBJ1-1; D unclear. CDR3 length: 15 residues. The germline V gene has CDR1 SGHAT and CDR2 FQNNGV. The V gene lost 5 bases and the J gene lost 4 bases, with 17 bases spanning the gap. The CDR3 here is CASSPHSKTGTEAFF. CDR3 sequence (DNA): TGTGCCAGCAGCCCCCATAGTAAAACGGGCACTGAAGCTTTCTTT.

This clonotype was detected a few times. The CDR3 sequence: CATSDLVGDQETQYF. Written as DNA, the CDR3 is TGTGCCACCAGTGATTTGGTAGGGGACCAAGAGACCCAGTACTTC. The chain combines TRBV24-1 with TRBJ2-5; a weak D match, TRBD1 (5 bases). The CDR3 consists of 15 residues. Between the trimmed V and J ends, which lost 0 bases and 0 bases, there was a span of 7 bases. Germline values: CDR1 KGHDR, CDR2 SFDVKD.

About this clonotype: The junction does not match germline at one end; this may be a read error. The V call is TRBV14, the J call TRBJ2-3; 12 bases align to TRBD2. From germline, CDR1 is SGHDN and CDR2 FVKESK. This CDR3 has 17 residues. The CDR3 DNA reads as TGTGCCCGCAGCTTACCCCCTAGCGGGAGGGGCACAGATACGCAGTATTTT. The encoded protein is CARSLPPSGRGTDTQYF.

The chain joins TRBV29-1 to TRBJ2-1; D is undetermined. V was shortened by 0 bases and J by 5 bases, with 8 bases between the two germline ends. CDR1 is SQVTM, CDR2 ANQGSEA, per germline. This CDR3 region has 13 residues. CDR3 DNA: TGCAGCGTTGAAGATACCATAGACAATGAGCAGTTCTTC. Translated, it gives CSVEDTIDNEQFF.

The V call is TRBV10-3, the J call TRBJ1-2, with D unresolved. CDR3 size: 14 residues. Germline V gene sequence: CDR1 ENHRY, CDR2 SYGVKD. V gave up 6 bases and J gave up 7 bases, with 18 bases separating them. For the CDR3, the DNA is TGTGCCATCAGCGATCCCGGAGGCTCAAGTGGCTACACCTTC. This gives the protein CAISDPGGSSGYTF.

This clonotype showed up just a few times. This chain connects TRBV4-1 to TRBJ2-7, with a possible D match to TRBD1 (5 bases). Germline V gene lookup returns CDR1 MGHRA and CDR2 YSYEKL. The CDR3 contains 17 residues. V shed 1 base and J shed 1 base, with 17 bases lying between them. CDR3 loop: CASSQVAARDSSYEQYF. The CDR3 DNA reads as TGCGCCAGCAGCCAAGTAGCAGCGAGAGACAGTTCCTACGAGCAGTACTTC.

This clonotype was recorded at least ten times. The gene calls are TRBV12-3 or TRBV12-4 and TRBJ2-1; D is undetermined. The CDR3 consists of 14 residues. V gave up 7 bases and J gave up 2 bases, with 12 bases separating them. CDR3 DNA sequence: TGTGCCAGCAACCCTGACGGAACCTACAATGAGCAGTTCTTC. It translates to CASNPDGTYNEQFF.